This T cell receptor (beta chain) was profiled in a study of blood T cell repertoires in COVID-19. Looking at the study overall: Specimens from acute and convalescent COVID-19 originated in the United States, Italy and Spain. Sources were T cells, B-cell-depleted T cells, or PBMCs; the material itself was cDNA or gDNA.

CDR1 is WSHSY, CDR2 SAAADI, per germline. CDR3 length: 12 amino acids. Trimming stripped 8 bases from V and 5 bases from J, with 11 bases between. Per the original methods: The assay estimated nucleated cells by amplifying reference gene primers. Assay used: immunoSEQ multiplex PCR; TCRdb lists only in-frame clones, some missing. V and J calls and clone size are copied from that table; D and trimming were computed from the DNA. This table holds 110,000 or so clones, around 76% found once. The chain employs TRBV10-2 and TRBJ2-3; D unresolved. This clonotype originated in a woman in her 70s with acute or convalescent COVID-19. Source material: peripheral blood. Here the CDR3 DNA reads TGCGCCAGCGCCGGTACCCAAGATACGCAGTATTTT. Protein sequence: CASAGTQDTQYF.